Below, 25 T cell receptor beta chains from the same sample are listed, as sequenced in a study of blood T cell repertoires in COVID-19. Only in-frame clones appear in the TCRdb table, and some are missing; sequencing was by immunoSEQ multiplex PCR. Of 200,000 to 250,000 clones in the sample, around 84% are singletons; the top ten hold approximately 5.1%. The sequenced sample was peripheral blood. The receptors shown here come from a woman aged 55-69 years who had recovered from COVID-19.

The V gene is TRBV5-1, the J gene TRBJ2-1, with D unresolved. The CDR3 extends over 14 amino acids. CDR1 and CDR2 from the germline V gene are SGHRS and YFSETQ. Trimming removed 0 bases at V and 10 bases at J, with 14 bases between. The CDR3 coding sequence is TGCGCCAGCAGCTTGGTGGTTTTTAGTAGAGAGCAGTTCTTC. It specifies CASSLVVFSREQFF. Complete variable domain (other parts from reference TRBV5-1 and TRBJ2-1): KAGVTQTPRYLIKTRGQQVTLSCSPISGHRSVSWYQQTPGQGLQFLFEYFSETQRNKGNFPGRFSGRQFSNSRSEMNVSTLELGDSALYLCASSLVVFSREQFFGPGTRLTVL.

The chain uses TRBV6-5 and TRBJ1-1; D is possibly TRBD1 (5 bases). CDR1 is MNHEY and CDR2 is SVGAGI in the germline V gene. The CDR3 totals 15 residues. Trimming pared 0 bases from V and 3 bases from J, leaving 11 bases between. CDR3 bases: TGTGCCAGCAGTTACTCAGGGCAGGGTCACACTGAAGCTTTCTTT. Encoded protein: CASSYSGQGHTEAFF.

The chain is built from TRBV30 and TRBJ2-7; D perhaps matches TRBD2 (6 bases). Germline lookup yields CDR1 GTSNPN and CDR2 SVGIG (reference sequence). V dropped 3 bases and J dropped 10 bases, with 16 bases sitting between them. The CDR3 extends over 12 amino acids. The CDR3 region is CAWRSGPQGQYF. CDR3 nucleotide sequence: TGTGCCTGGAGGAGCGGGCCCCAAGGACAGTACTTC.

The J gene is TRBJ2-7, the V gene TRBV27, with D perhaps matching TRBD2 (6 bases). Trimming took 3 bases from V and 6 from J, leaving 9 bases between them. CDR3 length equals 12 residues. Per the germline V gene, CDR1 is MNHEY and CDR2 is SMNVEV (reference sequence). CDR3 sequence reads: CASSFGGSEQYF. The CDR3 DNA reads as TGTGCCAGCAGTTTCGGAGGGAGCGAGCAGTACTTC.

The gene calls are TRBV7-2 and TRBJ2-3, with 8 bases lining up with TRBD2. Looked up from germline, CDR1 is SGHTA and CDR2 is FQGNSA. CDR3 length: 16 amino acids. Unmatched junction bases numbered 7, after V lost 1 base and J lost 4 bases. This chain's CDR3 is CASSLGIAGTADTQYF. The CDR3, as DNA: TGTGCCAGCAGCTTAGGCATAGCGGGGACGGCAGATACGCAGTATTTT.

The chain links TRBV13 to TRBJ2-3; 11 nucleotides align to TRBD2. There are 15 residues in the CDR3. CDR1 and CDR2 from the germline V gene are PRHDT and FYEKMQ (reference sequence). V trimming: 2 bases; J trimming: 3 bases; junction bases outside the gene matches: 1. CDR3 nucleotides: TGTGCCAGCAGCTTAAGACTAGCGGGGACAGATACGCAGTATTTT. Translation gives CASSLRLAGTDTQYF.

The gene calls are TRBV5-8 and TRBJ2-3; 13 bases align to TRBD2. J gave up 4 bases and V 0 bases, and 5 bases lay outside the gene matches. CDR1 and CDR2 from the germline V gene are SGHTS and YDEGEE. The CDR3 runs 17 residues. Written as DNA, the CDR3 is TGTGCCAGCAGCTTGGGACCGGGACTAGCGGGACCAGATACGCAGTATTTT. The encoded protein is CASSLGPGLAGPDTQYF.

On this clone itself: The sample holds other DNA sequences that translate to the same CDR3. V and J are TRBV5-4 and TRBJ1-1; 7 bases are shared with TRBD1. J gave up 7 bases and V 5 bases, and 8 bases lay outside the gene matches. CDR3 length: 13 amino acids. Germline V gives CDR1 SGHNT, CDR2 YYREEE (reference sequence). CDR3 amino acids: CASSSGTDYEAFF. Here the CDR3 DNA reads TGTGCCAGCAGTTCCGGGACAGATTATGAAGCTTTCTTT.

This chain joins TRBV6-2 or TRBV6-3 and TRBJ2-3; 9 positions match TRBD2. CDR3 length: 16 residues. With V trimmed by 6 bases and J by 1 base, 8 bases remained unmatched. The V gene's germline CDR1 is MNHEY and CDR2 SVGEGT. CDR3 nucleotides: TGTGCCAGCAGCGCTCTAATAGCGGGGGGCACAGATACGCAGTATTTT. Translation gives CASSALIAGGTDTQYF.

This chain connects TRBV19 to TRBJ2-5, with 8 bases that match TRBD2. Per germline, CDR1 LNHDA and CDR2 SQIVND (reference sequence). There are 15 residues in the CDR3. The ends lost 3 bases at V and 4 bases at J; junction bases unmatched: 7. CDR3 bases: TGTGCCAGTAGTATCTTAACGGGGGGGCGAGAGACCCAGTACTTC. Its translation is CASSILTGGRETQYF.

Here the CDR3 DNA reads TGTGCCAGCAGCGTAGACAGGGCCCCCGGCTACACCTTC. Residues: CASSVDRAPGYTF. This sequence joins TRBV9 and TRBJ1-2, with D possibly being TRBD1 (6 bases). Germline V gene sequence: CDR1 SGDLS, CDR2 YYNGEE. Trimming left V 0 bases short and J 8 bases short, with 11 bases between. The CDR3 has 13 residues.

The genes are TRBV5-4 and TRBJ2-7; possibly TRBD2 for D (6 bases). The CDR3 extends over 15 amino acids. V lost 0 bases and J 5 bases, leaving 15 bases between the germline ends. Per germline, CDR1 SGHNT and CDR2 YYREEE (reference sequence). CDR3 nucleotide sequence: TGTGCCAGCAGCTTGGCAGTCGGGACTCAAAACGAGCAGTACTTC. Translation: CASSLAVGTQNEQYF.

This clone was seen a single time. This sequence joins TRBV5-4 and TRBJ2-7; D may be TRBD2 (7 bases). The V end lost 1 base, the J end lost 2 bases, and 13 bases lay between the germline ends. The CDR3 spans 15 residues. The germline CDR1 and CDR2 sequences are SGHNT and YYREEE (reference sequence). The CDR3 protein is CASSLRWGGPYEQYF. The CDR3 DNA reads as TGTGCCAGCAGCTTGAGGTGGGGGGGCCCCTACGAGCAGTACTTC.

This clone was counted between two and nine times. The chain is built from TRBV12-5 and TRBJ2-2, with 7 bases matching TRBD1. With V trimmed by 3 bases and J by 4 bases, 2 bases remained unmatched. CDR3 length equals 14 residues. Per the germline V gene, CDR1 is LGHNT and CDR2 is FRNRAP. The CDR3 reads CASGLAGGTGELFF. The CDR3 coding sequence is TGTGCTAGTGGTTTAGCAGGGGGCACCGGGGAGCTGTTTTTT.

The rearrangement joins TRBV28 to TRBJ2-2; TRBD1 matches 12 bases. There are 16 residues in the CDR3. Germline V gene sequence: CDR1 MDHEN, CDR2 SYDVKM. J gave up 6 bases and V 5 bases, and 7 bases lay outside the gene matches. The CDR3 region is CASSRAGTGGAGELFF. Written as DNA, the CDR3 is TGTGCCAGCAGTCGGGCCGGGACAGGGGGCGCCGGGGAGCTGTTTTTT.

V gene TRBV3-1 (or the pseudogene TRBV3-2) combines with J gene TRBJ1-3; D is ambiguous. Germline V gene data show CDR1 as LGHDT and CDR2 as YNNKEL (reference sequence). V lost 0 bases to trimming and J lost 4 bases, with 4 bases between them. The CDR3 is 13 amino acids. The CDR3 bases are TGTGCCAGCAGCCAAGAAATAGGAAACACCATATATTTT. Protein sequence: CASSQEIGNTIYF.

CDR3 coding DNA: TGTGCCAGCAGCCTCCAGGGGGCCCCCTATGGCTACACCTTC. It codes for CASSLQGAPYGYTF. The V gene is TRBV4-2, the J gene TRBJ1-2; 8 bases match TRBD1. Germline CDR1 LGHNA, CDR2 YNFKEQ. The CDR3 is 14 amino acids. J gave up 4 bases and V 4 bases, and 5 bases lay outside the gene matches.

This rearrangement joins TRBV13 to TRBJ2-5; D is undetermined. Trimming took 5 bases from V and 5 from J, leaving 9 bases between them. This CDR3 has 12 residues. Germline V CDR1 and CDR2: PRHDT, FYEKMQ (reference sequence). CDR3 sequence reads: CASSAGSETQYF. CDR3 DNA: TGTGCCAGCAGCGCCGGTTCGGAGACCCAGTACTTC.

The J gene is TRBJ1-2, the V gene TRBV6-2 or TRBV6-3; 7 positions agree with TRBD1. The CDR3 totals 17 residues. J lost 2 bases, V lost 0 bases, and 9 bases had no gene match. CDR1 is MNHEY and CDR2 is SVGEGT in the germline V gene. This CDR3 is CASSYSSDRVENYGYTF. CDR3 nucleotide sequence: TGTGCCAGCAGTTACTCCTCTGACAGGGTAGAGAACTATGGCTACACCTTC.

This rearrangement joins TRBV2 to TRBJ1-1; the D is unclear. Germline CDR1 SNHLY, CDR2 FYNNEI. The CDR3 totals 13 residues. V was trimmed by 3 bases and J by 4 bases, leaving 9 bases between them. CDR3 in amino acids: CASSEEGSTEAFF. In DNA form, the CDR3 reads TGTGCCAGCAGTGAGGAGGGAAGCACTGAAGCTTTCTTT.

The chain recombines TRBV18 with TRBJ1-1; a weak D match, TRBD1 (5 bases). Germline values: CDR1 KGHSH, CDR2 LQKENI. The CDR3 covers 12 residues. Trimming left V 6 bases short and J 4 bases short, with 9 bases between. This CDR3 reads CASSGGGTEAFF. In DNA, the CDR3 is TGTGCCAGCTCCGGGGGGGGCACTGAAGCTTTCTTT.

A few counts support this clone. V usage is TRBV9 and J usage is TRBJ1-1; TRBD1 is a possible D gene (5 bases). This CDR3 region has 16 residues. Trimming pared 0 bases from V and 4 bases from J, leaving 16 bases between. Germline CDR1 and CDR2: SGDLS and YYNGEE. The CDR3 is CASSVARIRRGTEAFF. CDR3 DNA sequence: TGTGCCAGCAGCGTAGCTCGAATAAGGAGGGGCACTGAAGCTTTCTTT.

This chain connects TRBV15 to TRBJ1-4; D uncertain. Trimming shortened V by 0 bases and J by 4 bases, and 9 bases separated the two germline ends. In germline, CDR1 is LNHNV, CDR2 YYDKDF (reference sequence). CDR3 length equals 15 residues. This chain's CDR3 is CATSRDWNSNEKLFF. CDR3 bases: TGTGCCACCAGCAGAGATTGGAACAGTAATGAAAAACTGTTTTTT.

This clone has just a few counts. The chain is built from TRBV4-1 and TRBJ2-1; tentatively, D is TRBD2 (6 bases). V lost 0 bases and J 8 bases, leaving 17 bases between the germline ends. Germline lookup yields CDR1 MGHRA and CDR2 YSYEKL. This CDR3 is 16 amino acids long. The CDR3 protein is CASSQDSAGRFDEQFF. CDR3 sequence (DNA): TGCGCCAGCAGCCAAGACAGTGCAGGGAGGTTCGATGAGCAGTTCTTC.

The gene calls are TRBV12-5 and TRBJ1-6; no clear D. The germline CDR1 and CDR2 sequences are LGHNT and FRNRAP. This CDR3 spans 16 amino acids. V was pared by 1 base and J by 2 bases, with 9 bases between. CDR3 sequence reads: CASGLGGLPYNSPLHF. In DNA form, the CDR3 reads TGTGCTAGTGGTTTGGGCGGACTGCCCTATAATTCACCCCTCCACTTT.